The next 27 T cell receptor beta chains were all read from a single sample in a study of cytomegalovirus exposure and HLA in healthy donors. Measured with immunoSEQ multiplex PCR; TCRdb has only the in-frame clones, and not every one. The data hold 250,000 to 350,000 clones, with 88% observed a single time. The sample was PBMCs. These receptors all come from a woman under 30 in good health and CMV-seronegative.

V gene TRBV2 combines with J gene TRBJ2-5; 10 bases are shared with TRBD1. CDR1 and CDR2 (germline): SNHLY, FYNNEI. The J segment lost 5 bases and the V segment lost 6 bases, leaving 9 bases of the junction unmatched. CDR3 length equals 15 residues. CDR3 sequence (DNA): TGTGCCAGCAGCGAGGGGACAGGGGTGTGGGAGACCCAGTACTTC. Amino acids: CASSEGTGVWETQYF.

The chain employs TRBV11-2 and TRBJ2-7; 8 bases fit TRBD1. V shed 1 base and J 2 bases; nucleotides not matched to a gene: 4. Germline CDR1 SGHAT, CDR2 FQNNGV. The CDR3 covers 15 residues. Written as DNA, the CDR3 is TGTGCCAGCAGCTTAGGGAGGGACAGGCCCTACGAGCAGTACTTC. Its protein product is CASSLGRDRPYEQYF.

J is TRBJ2-7 and V is TRBV28; TRBD2 is a possible D gene (7 bases). Trimming pared 2 bases from V and 0 bases from J, leaving 8 bases between. This CDR3 has 14 amino acids. Germline V lookup: CDR1 MDHEN, CDR2 SYDVKM. The CDR3 protein is CASSLGGASYEQYF. Here the CDR3 DNA reads TGTGCCAGCAGTTTAGGGGGGGCCTCCTACGAGCAGTACTTC. The variable domain in full, completed from reference TRBV28 and TRBJ2-7, reads DVKVTQSSRYLVKRTGEKVFLECVQDMDHENMFWYRQDPGLGLRLIYFSYDVKMKEKGDIPEGYSVSREKKERFSLILESASTNQTSMYLCASSLGGASYEQYFGPGTRLTVT.

This chain links TRBV6-1 with TRBJ1-4; 11 bases agree with TRBD1. The CDR3 contains 15 residues. CDR1 is MNHNS and CDR2 is SASEGT in the germline V gene. Unmatched junction bases numbered 7, after V lost 6 bases and J lost 7 bases. The CDR3, as DNA: TGTGCCAGCAGGTTGGACAGGGGGCGAAGTGAAAAACTGTTTTTT. Protein sequence: CASRLDRGRSEKLFF.

The V call is TRBV15, the J call TRBJ2-7, with TRBD1 as a possible D gene (6 bases). CDR1 and CDR2 from the germline V gene are LNHNV and YYDKDF (reference sequence). Between the trimmed V and J ends, which lost 7 bases and 0 bases, there was a span of 16 bases. This CDR3 region has 15 residues. The CDR3 sequence: CATTFRQVSSYEQYF. In DNA, the CDR3 is TGTGCCACCACTTTCCGACAGGTTAGCTCCTACGAGCAGTACTTC.

The chain couples TRBV6-6 to TRBJ2-7, with 13 nucleotides matching TRBD2. Per germline, CDR1 MNHNY and CDR2 SVGAGI (reference sequence). The V and J ends lost 6 bases and 7 bases, in that order; junction bases with no gene match: 12. CDR3 size: 16 residues. CDR3 DNA sequence: TGTGCCAGCAGCCCCGCCGGACTAGCGGGAGTGAATGAGCAGTACTTC. This codes for CASSPAGLAGVNEQYF.

The chain has TRBV7-3 and TRBJ2-5, with D perhaps TRBD1 (6 bases). The CDR3 totals 14 residues. The germline gives CDR1 SGHTA, CDR2 FQGTGA. Between the trimmed V and J ends, which lost 5 bases and 1 base, there was a span of 11 bases. CDR3 DNA: TGTGCCAGCAGCCCCACAGGGTTCCAAGAGACCCAGTACTTC. Its translation: CASSPTGFQETQYF.

V and J are TRBV5-4 and TRBJ1-2, with D perhaps TRBD1 (6 bases). The V end was cut by 2 bases, the J end by 2 bases, with 10 bases between. From germline, CDR1 is SGHNT and CDR2 YYREEE (reference sequence). This CDR3 has 14 residues. CDR3 residues: CASSFRQDNYGYTF. Written as DNA, the CDR3 is TGTGCCAGCAGCTTTCGACAGGACAACTATGGCTACACCTTC.

The chain couples TRBV28 to TRBJ1-1, with D tentatively TRBD1 (5 bases). V shed 9 bases and J shed 4 bases, with 18 bases lying between them. The CDR3 is 14 amino acids. CDR1 is MDHEN, CDR2 SYDVKM, per germline. The CDR3 is CASRDPGEGTEAFF. The CDR3 nucleotides are TGTGCCAGTCGGGACCCCGGGGAGGGCACTGAAGCTTTCTTT.

The V and J genes are TRBV5-4 and TRBJ2-7, with D perhaps TRBD2 (5 bases). Germline V CDR1 and CDR2: SGHNT, YYREEE (reference sequence). CDR3 length: 15 amino acids. V shed 4 bases and J shed 3 bases, with 17 bases lying between them. This CDR3 is CASSTPRGPIYEQYF. CDR3 DNA sequence: TGTGCCAGCAGCACACCCCGAGGGCCGATCTACGAGCAGTACTTC.

The chain employs TRBV9 and TRBJ2-1; D perhaps matches TRBD2 (5 bases). Trimming cost V 2 bases and J 3 bases, with 9 bases left between them. Germline CDR1 and CDR2: SGDLS and YYNGEE. The CDR3 consists of 14 residues. CDR3 protein: CASSVRDFYNEQFF. The DNA for the CDR3 is TGTGCCAGCAGCGTGAGGGATTTCTACAATGAGCAGTTCTTC.

The rearrangement joins TRBV11-2 to TRBJ2-1; 15 nucleotides align to TRBD2. After removal of 5 bases from V and 7 bases from J, the junction contained 6 bases not matched to a gene. The CDR3 covers 16 residues. CDR1 SGHAT and CDR2 FQNNGV come from the germline V gene. CDR3 bases: TGTGCCAGCAGCCCAGGACTAGCGGGAGGGCCGAATGAGCAGTTCTTC. Protein product: CASSPGLAGGPNEQFF.

This rearrangement joins TRBV7-2 to TRBJ2-3; 8 nucleotides line up with TRBD2. This CDR3 comprises 18 residues. From germline, CDR1 is SGHTA and CDR2 FQGNSA. V lost 1 base to trimming and J lost 4 bases; unmatched junction nucleotides: 13. Here the CDR3 DNA reads TGTGCCAGCAGCTTAGGTGTGTCTTCGAGCGGGAGCGCAGATACGCAGTATTTT. Its protein product is CASSLGVSSSGSADTQYF.

The rearrangement uses TRBV28 and TRBJ1-2; D is ambiguous. The germline V and J ends were trimmed by 2 bases and 2 bases, with 15 bases remaining between them. The CDR3 is made up of 16 amino acids. Germline-derived CDR1 and CDR2 are MDHEN and SYDVKM. The chain's CDR3 is CASSLDSQPLNYGYTF. In DNA form, the CDR3 reads TGTGCCAGCAGTTTAGATTCACAGCCGCTCAACTATGGCTACACCTTC.

The V gene is TRBV6-6, the J gene TRBJ1-5; D may be TRBD1 (5 bases). This CDR3 comprises 14 residues. Trimming left V 6 bases short and J 2 bases short, with 11 bases between. Germline-derived CDR1 and CDR2 are MNHNY and SVGAGI (reference sequence). CDR3 DNA: TGTGCCAGCAGGGAAGGAGGGGGCAATCAGCCCCAGCATTTT. Protein sequence: CASREGGGNQPQHF.

This clone has only one observation. The chain employs TRBV2 and TRBJ1-4, with D unclear. This CDR3 has 13 amino acids. CDR1 SNHLY and CDR2 FYNNEI come from the germline V gene. Deletions cut 6 bases from V and 8 bases from J, with 13 bases between. The CDR3 DNA follows: TGTGCCAGCAGCGCCCGAGGAGGCGAAAAACTGTTTTTT. This encodes CASSARGGEKLFF. The full variable domain, its missing parts supplied by reference TRBV2 and TRBJ1-4, is EPEVTQTPSHQVTQMGQEVILRCVPISNHLYFYWYRQILGQKVEFLVSFYNNEISEKSEIFDDQFSVERPDGSNFTLKIRSTKLEDSAMYFCASSARGGEKLFFGSGTQLSVL.

The chain uses TRBV6-1 and TRBJ1-2; TRBD1 might be the D (5 bases). The CDR3 is made up of 14 amino acids. Germline V gene lookup returns CDR1 MNHNS and CDR2 SASEGT. V lost 6 bases to trimming and J lost 7 bases, with 18 bases between them. The CDR3 nucleotides read TGTGCCAGCAGGGAAAGAAGGCCCAGGGTTGGCTACACCTTC. Its protein is CASRERRPRVGYTF.

The gene calls are TRBV7-3 and TRBJ1-1; D not resolved. V lost 5 bases, J lost 1 base, and 11 bases lay in between. The CDR3 sequence is 14 residues long. Germline V CDR1 and CDR2: SGHTA, FQGTGA. The CDR3 loop reads CASSPAGGNTEAFF. CDR3 in DNA: TGTGCCAGCAGCCCAGCGGGTGGGAACACTGAAGCTTTCTTT.

J is TRBJ1-1 and V is TRBV27; D possibly corresponds to TRBD1 (6 bases). The V gene's germline CDR1 is MNHEY and CDR2 SMNVEV (reference sequence). Trimming cost V 6 bases and J 7 bases, with 18 bases left between them. The CDR3 totals 14 residues. CDR3 DNA: TGTGCCAGCAGCCCACAGGGATGGTTTGGTGAAGCTTTCTTT. It yields the protein CASSPQGWFGEAFF.

The J gene is TRBJ2-7, the V gene TRBV7-9; maybe TRBD2 (6 bases). CDR3 length: 17 amino acids. V was pared by 1 base and J by 3 bases, with 19 bases between. Germline-derived CDR1 and CDR2 are SEHNR and FQNEAQ (reference sequence). CDR3 sequence (DNA): TGTGCCAGCAGCTTAGACAATCTCAGCGGGTGGATCTACGAGCAGTACTTC. Protein: CASSLDNLSGWIYEQYF. The complete variable domain, with remaining parts taken from reference TRBV7-9 and TRBJ2-7, reads DTGVSQNPRHKITKRGQNVTFRCDPISEHNRLYWYRQTLGQGPEFLTYFQNEAQLEKSRLLSDRFSAERPKGSFSTLEIQRTEQGDSAMYLCASSLDNLSGWIYEQYFGPGTRLTVT.

This chain joins TRBV13 and TRBJ1-5; D possibly corresponds to TRBD1 (6 bases). V dropped 3 bases and J dropped 4 bases, with 10 bases sitting between them. The CDR3 is 14 residues long. From germline, CDR1 is PRHDT and CDR2 FYEKMQ (reference sequence). The CDR3 is CASSFGTPNQPQHF. CDR3 bases: TGTGCCAGCAGCTTCGGGACACCGAATCAGCCCCAGCATTTT.

V is TRBV10-1 and J is TRBJ2-7; TRBD1 agrees at 7 bases. The CDR3 consists of 13 residues. Germline V lookup: CDR1 WNHNN, CDR2 SYGVQD (reference sequence). V gave up 6 bases and J gave up 6 bases; unmatched junction bases: 8. The CDR3 DNA sequence: TGCGCCAGCAGCGATTACAGGGGCGGCGAGCAGTACTTC. Protein: CASSDYRGGEQYF.

This chain uses TRBV30 with TRBJ2-5; D perhaps matches TRBD2 (5 bases). The CDR3 consists of 15 residues. Trimming took 0 bases from V and 7 from J, leaving 18 bases between them. Germline CDR1 is GTSNPN and CDR2 is SVGIG (reference sequence). CDR3 in amino acids: CAWSVTGRFSGTQYF. CDR3 bases: TGTGCCTGGAGTGTTACTGGTCGTTTCAGCGGGACCCAGTACTTC.

The rearrangement uses TRBV7-3 and TRBJ2-3; D is perhaps TRBD2 (6 bases). V was trimmed by 3 bases and J by 6 bases, leaving 10 bases between them. Germline lookup yields CDR1 SGHTA and CDR2 FQGTGA. The CDR3 is made up of 13 amino acids. The CDR3 nucleotides are TGTGCCAGCAGCTTTGGAGGGTTGGATACGCAGTATTTT. As protein: CASSFGGLDTQYF.

V is TRBV4-2 and J is TRBJ1-1, with a weak D call TRBD1 (5 bases). The V gene's germline CDR1 is LGHNA and CDR2 YNFKEQ. The CDR3 length is 14 residues. V lost 1 base to trimming and J lost 4 bases, with 10 bases between them. The CDR3 region is CASSQADRFTEAFF. CDR3 DNA sequence: TGTGCCAGCAGCCAAGCCGACAGATTCACTGAAGCTTTCTTT.

This rearrangement joins TRBV25-1 to TRBJ2-3; TRBD1 matches 10 bases. The CDR3 sequence is 16 residues long. The germline CDR1 and CDR2 sequences are MGHDK and SYGVNS. J lost 4 bases, V lost 4 bases, and 8 bases had no gene match. The CDR3 loop reads CASSGSSGTGADTQYF. The CDR3 DNA reads as TGTGCCAGCAGTGGCTCCTCCGGGACAGGGGCAGATACGCAGTATTTT.

This clone was picked up one time. The V gene is TRBV2, the J gene TRBJ2-3; 11 nucleotides line up with TRBD2. CDR1 is SNHLY and CDR2 is FYNNEI in the germline V gene. J was trimmed by 5 bases and V by 3 bases; bases with no gene match: 4. This CDR3 spans 15 amino acids. CDR3 sequence: CASSEGLAGGDTQYF. CDR3 bases: TGTGCCAGCAGTGAGGGGCTAGCGGGAGGAGATACGCAGTATTTT.